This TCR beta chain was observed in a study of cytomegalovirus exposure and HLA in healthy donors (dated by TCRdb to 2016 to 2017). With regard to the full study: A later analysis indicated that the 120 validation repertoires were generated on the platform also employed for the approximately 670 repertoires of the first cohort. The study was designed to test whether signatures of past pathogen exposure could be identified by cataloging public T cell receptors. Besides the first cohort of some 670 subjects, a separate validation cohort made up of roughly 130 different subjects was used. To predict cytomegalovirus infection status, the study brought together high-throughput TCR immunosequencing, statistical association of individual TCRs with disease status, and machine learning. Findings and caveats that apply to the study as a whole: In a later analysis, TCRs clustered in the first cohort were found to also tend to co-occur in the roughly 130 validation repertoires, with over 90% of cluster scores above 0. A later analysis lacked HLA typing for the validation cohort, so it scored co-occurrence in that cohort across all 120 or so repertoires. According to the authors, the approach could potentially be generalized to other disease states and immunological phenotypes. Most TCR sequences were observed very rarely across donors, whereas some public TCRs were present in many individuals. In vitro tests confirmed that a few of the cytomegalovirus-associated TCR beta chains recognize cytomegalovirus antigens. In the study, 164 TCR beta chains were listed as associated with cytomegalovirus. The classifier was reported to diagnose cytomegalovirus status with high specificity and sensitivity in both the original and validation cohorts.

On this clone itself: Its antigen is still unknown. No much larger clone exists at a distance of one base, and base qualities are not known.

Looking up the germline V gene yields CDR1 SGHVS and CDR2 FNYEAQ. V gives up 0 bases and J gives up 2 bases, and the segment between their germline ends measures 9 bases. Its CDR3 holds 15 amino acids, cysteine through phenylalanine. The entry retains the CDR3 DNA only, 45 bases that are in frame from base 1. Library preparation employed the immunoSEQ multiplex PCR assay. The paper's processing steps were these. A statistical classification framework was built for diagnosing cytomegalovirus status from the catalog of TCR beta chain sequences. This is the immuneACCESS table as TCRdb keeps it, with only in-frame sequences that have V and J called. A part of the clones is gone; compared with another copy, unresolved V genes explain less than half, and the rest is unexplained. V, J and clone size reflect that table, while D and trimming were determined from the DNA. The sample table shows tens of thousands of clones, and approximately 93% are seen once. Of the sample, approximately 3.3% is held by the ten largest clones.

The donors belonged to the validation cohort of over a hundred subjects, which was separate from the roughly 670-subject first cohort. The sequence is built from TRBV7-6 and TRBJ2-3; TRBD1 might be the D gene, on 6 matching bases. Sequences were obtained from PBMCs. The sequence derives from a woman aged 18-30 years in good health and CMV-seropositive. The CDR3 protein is CASSLAGAPTDTQYF. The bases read TGTGCCAGCAGCTTAGCGGGGGCCCCCACAGATACGCAGTATTTT.